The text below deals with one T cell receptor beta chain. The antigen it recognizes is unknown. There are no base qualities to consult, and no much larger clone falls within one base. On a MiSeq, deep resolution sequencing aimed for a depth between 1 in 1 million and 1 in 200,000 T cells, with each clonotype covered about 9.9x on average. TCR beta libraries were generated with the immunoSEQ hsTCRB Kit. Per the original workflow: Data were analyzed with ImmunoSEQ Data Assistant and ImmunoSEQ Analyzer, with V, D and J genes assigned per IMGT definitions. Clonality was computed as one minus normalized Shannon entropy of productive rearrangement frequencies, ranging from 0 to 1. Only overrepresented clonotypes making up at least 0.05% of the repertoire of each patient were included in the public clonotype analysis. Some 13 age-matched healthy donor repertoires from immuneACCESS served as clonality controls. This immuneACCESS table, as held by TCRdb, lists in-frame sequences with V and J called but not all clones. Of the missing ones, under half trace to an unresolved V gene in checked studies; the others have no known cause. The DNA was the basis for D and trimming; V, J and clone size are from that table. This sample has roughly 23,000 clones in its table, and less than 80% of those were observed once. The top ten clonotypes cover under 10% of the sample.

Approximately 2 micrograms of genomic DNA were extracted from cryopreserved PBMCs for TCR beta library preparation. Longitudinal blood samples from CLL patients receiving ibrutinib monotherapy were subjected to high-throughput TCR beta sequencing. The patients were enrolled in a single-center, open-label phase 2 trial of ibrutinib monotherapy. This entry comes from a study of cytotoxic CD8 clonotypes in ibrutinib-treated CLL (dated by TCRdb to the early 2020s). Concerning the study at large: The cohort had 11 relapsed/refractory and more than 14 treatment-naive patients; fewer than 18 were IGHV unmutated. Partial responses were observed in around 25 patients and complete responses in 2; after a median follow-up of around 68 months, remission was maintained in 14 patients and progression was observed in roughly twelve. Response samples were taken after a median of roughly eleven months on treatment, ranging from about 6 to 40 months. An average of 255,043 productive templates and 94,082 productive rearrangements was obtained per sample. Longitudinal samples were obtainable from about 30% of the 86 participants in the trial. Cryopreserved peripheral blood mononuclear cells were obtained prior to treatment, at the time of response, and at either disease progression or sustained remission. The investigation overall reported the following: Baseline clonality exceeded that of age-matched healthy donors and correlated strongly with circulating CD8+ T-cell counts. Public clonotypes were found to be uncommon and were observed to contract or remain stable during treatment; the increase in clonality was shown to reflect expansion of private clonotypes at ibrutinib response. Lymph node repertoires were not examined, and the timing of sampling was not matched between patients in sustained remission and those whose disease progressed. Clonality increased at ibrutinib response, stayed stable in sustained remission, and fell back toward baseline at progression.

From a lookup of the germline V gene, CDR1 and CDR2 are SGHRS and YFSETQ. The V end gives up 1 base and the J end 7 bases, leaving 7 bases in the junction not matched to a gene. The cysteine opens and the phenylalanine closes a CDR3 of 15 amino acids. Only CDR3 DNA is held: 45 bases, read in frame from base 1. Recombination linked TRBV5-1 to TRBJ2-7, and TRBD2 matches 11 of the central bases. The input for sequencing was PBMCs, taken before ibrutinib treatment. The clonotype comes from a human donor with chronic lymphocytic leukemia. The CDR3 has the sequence CASSLTSGRAEEQYF. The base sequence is TGCGCCAGCAGCTTGACTAGCGGGAGAGCGGAAGAGCAGTACTTC.